A selection of T cell receptor beta chains follows, all from one sample in a study of T cells after yellow fever vaccination. TCRdb fed the 5' RACE reads into MiXCR, producing one record per CDR3 protein. This sample yields nearly 350,000 distinct CDR3 sequences, of which around 8.1% are seen a single time; 15% to 20% belongs to the top ten. The specimen was PBMCs, collected approximately 47 days after the first yellow fever vaccination. The receptor set was obtained from a young man who received the YFV17D yellow fever vaccine. CDR3s include the opening cysteine and the closing phenylalanine or tryptophan. A D gene is named only where the DNA matches it firmly. Clone size appears in some rows only: once, few, many, or a class for an expanded clone.

D gene | clone size | J gene | V gene | CDR3 DNA | CDR3 protein
NA | few | TRBJ2-1 | TRBV5-4 | TGTGCCAGCAGCCGCATGGGCGGTGGGAGTGAGCAGTTCTTC | CASSRMGGGSEQFF
TRBD1 | few | TRBJ2-5 | TRBV20-1 | TGCAGTGCCTGGGGACAGCAAGAGACCCAGTACTTC | CSAWGQQETQYF
TRBD1 | NA | TRBJ1-2 | TRBV18 | TGTGCCAGCTCACCACAAGTTGGGACAGGGATAAACTATGGCTACACCTTC | CASSPQVGTGINYGYTF
NA | few | TRBJ1-1 | TRBV5-1 | TGCGCCAGCAGCTTGCGGGGGGGTGGGCCGAACACTGAAGCTTTCTTT | CASSLRGGGPNTEAFF
TRBD1 | few | TRBJ2-1 | TRBV5-5 | TGTGCCAGCAGCTTGCGTGGCCAGGGGGCTTTCAATGAGCAGTTCTTC | CASSLRGQGAFNEQFF
NA | many | TRBJ1-2 | TRBV28 | TGTGCCAGCAGTTTCAGGGCGTTTTGGTATGGCTACACCTTC | CASSFRAFWYGYTF
NA | NA | TRBJ1-3 | TRBV4-2 | TGTGCCAGCAGCCAATCCGACCCGTGGAACACCATATATTTT | CASSQSDPWNTIYF
NA | many | TRBJ2-2 | TRBV6-2/TRBV6-3 | TGTGCCAGCACCCAGGGGACGGTCGGGGAGCTGTTTTTT | CASTQGTVGELFF
NA | many | TRBJ2-5 | TRBV10-3 | TGTGCCATCAGTGAGGGGCAAGAGACCCAGTACTTC | CAISEGQETQYF
TRBD1 | few | TRBJ1-6 | TRBV7-8 | TGTGCCAGCAGCTTAGTGGACAGGGGGCACTCACCCCTCCACTTT | CASSLVDRGHSPLHF
NA | few | TRBJ2-5 | TRBV7-2 | TGTGCCAGCAACACCAGGGGCGCGCAAGAGACCCAGTACTTC | CASNTRGAQETQYF
NA | few | TRBJ2-4 | TRBV9 | TGTGCCAGCAGCGCCAACAGGGAGAGCATTCAGTACTTC | CASSANRESIQYF
NA | NA | TRBJ1-6 | TRBV5-1 | TGCGCCAGCAGCTTGGACACCTACTCCTATAATTCACCCCTCCACTTT | CASSLDTYSYNSPLHF
NA | few | TRBJ1-5 | TRBV7-9 | TGTGCCAGCAGTCAGATCGGGGAAAATCAGCCCCAGCATTTT | CASSQIGENQPQHF
TRBD1 | NA | TRBJ2-1 | TRBV4-1 | TGCGCCAGCAGCCAATTGGACAGGGGGACTGAGCAGTTCTTC | CASSQLDRGTEQFF
TRBD2 | NA | TRBJ2-5 | TRBV6-2/TRBV6-3 | TGTGCCAGCAGTCCTAGCGGAGCGGAGACCCAGTACTTC | CASSPSGAETQYF
TRBD2 | few | TRBJ2-5 | TRBV29-1 | TGCAGCGTTGTTTGGCGGGGGGATCAAGAGACCCAGTACTTC | CSVVWRGDQETQYF
NA | NA | TRBJ1-4 | TRBV5-1 | TGCGCCAGTTCCTCCTCAGGGATCACTGAAAAACTGTTTTTT | CASSSSGITEKLFF
TRBD2 | NA | TRBJ2-3 | TRBV7-2 | TGTGCCAGCAGTTGGGCTAGCGGGGGGGCCGAGGATACGCAGTATTTT | CASSWASGGAEDTQYF
TRBD1 | NA | TRBJ2-2 | TRBV6-5 | TGTGCCAGCAGTTACTCGTTACTTGGGGGACAGGGAGGGACCGGGGAGCTGTTTTTT | CASSYSLLGGQGGTGELFF
NA | many | TRBJ1-6 | TRBV20-1 | TGCAGTGCTAGACCGAGGCCACCCCTCCACTTT | CSARPRPPLHF
TRBD1 | few | TRBJ1-2 | TRBV6-1 | TGTGCCAGCAGTCGGCAGGGGGGAGAAAAGAACTATGGCTACACCTTC | CASSRQGGEKNYGYTF
TRBD2 | NA | TRBJ2-5 | TRBV11-2 | TGTGCCAGCAGCTTAGAGGCCTCTAGCGGGGGGGACCAAGAGACCCAGTACTTC | CASSLEASSGGDQETQYF
NA | NA | TRBJ2-5 | TRBV5-1 | TGCGCCAGCAGCTCACAGGGTATAGGAGAGACCCAGTACTTC | CASSSQGIGETQYF
NA | few | TRBJ1-6 | TRBV12-3/TRBV12-4 | TGTGCCAGCAGTTCACAGGGTCGGTCACCCCTCCACTTT | CASSSQGRSPLHF
NA | few | TRBJ2-4 | TRBV7-2 | TGTGCCAGCAGCTTAGGGTCAGCCAAAAACATTCAGTACTTC | CASSLGSAKNIQYF
TRBD2 | NA | TRBJ2-3 | TRBV19 | TGTGCCAGTAGTGCAGCGGGGAATTACCTGGATACGCAGTATTTT | CASSAAGNYLDTQYF
NA | NA | TRBJ2-7 | TRBV7-2 | TGTGCCAGCAGCCGGGACGGAAAACACGAGCAGTACTTC | CASSRDGKHEQYF
NA | few | TRBJ1-1 | TRBV3-1 | TGTGCCAGCAGCCAAGTGAGAAGCGAAGCTTTCTTT | CASSQVRSEAFF
TRBD2 | NA | TRBJ2-1 | TRBV18 | TGTGCCAGCTCACGGACTAGCGGGGACAATGAGCAGTTCTTC | CASSRTSGDNEQFF
NA | few | TRBJ1-1 | TRBV20-1 | TGCAGTGCGGCTAGGACGGTGAACACTGAAGCTTTCTTT | CSAARTVNTEAFF
NA | many | TRBJ1-1 | TRBV7-8 | TGTGCCAGCAGCTCCAACAGGGCCACTGAAGCTTTCTTT | CASSSNRATEAFF
NA | NA | TRBJ2-7 | TRBV7-9 | TGTGCCAGCAGTTCTGACTTGGCCTACGAGCAGTACTTC | CASSSDLAYEQYF
NA | NA | TRBJ2-2 | TRBV2 | TGTGCCAGCAGTGATTACAGGGAGCTGTTTTTT | CASSDYRELFF
TRBD1 | NA | TRBJ2-6 | TRBV6-1 | TGTGCCAGCAGCGGGACAGCCCTCTCTGGGGCCAACGTCCTGACTTTC | CASSGTALSGANVLTF
NA | NA | TRBJ1-1 | TRBV7-9 | TGTGCCAGCAGCTCCCGGGCCCGGTCGGGGAGCACTGAAGCTTTCTTT | CASSSRARSGSTEAFF
TRBD2 | few | TRBJ2-5 | TRBV20-1 | TGCAGTGCCGGGGGGGGAAGGATAGAGACCCAGTACTTC | CSAGGGRIETQYF
NA | NA | TRBJ2-2 | TRBV12-3/TRBV12-4 | TGTGCCAGCAGTTTCGGCGGCGCGACCGGGGAGCTGTTTTTT | CASSFGGATGELFF
NA | few | TRBJ1-2 | TRBV12-3/TRBV12-4 | TGTGCCAGCAGATCAGGACGGACTTATGGCTACACCTTC | CASRSGRTYGYTF
NA | NA | TRBJ2-7 | TRBV7-2 | TGTGCCAGCAGCCCGAGACAGGACTACGAGCAGTACTTC | CASSPRQDYEQYF